This passage covers 10 T cell receptor beta chains from one sample sequenced in a study of cytomegalovirus exposure and HLA in healthy donors. Method: immunoSEQ multiplex PCR; TCRdb's copy keeps in-frame clones and lacks some. Among around 230,000 clones listed, approximately 83% were seen once. Sequencing was performed on PBMCs. These receptors were taken from a woman in her twenties or thirties in good health and CMV-seropositive.

This clone was seen more than once but under ten times. This chain connects TRBV5-1 to TRBJ2-2; D is perhaps TRBD2 (6 bases). The CDR3 consists of 13 residues. V gave up 9 bases and J gave up 1 base, with 10 bases separating them. Looked up from germline, CDR1 is SGHRS and CDR2 is YFSETQ. CDR3 sequence (DNA): TGCGCCACGGGGCGGGGGAACACCGGGGAGCTGTTTTTT. This gives the protein CATGRGNTGELFF.

In its sample, this clone was seen once. This chain joins TRBV5-1 and TRBJ2-7; 10 nucleotides match TRBD2. This CDR3 has 13 amino acids. Per the germline V gene, CDR1 is SGHRS and CDR2 is YFSETQ. Trimming took 4 bases from V and 3 from J; bases not matched to a gene: 1. DNA for the CDR3: TGCGCCAGCAGCAGGACTAGCGGCTACGAGCAGTACTTC. Translation gives CASSRTSGYEQYF. The variable domain in full, completed from reference TRBV5-1 and TRBJ2-7, reads KAGVTQTPRYLIKTRGQQVTLSCSPISGHRSVSWYQQTPGQGLQFLFEYFSETQRNKGNFPGRFSGRQFSNSRSEMNVSTLELGDSALYLCASSRTSGYEQYFGPGTRLTVT.

This clone was seen a single time. V and J are TRBV5-1 and TRBJ2-7, with 9 bases identical to TRBD1. Germline trimming cut 4 bases from V and 4 bases from J; bases unmatched to any gene: 6. CDR1 is SGHRS and CDR2 is YFSETQ in the germline V gene. This CDR3 comprises 14 residues. The CDR3 DNA sequence: TGCGCCAGCAGCGCGGACAGGGGTCATTACGAGCAGTACTTC. Translated, it gives CASSADRGHYEQYF.

The chain uses TRBV5-4 and TRBJ1-5, with D unresolved. Trimming removed 0 bases at V and 5 bases at J, with 6 bases between. Germline V lookup: CDR1 SGHNT, CDR2 YYREEE (reference sequence). The CDR3 consists of 13 residues. The CDR3 DNA follows: TGTGCCAGCAGCTTGGGTTTCGATCAGCCCCAGCATTTT. This translates into CASSLGFDQPQHF.

This clone appeared once. The gene calls are TRBV6-1 and TRBJ2-7, with 14 bases identical to TRBD2. The germline V gene has CDR1 MNHNS and CDR2 SASEGT. Unmatched junction bases numbered 8, after V lost 2 bases and J lost 5 bases. The CDR3 is 17 amino acids. The CDR3 DNA reads as TGTGCCAGCAGTGAAAATCCCGGACTAGCGGGAGGAAACGAGCAGTACTTC. Protein sequence: CASSENPGLAGGNEQYF.

V and J are TRBV7-6 and TRBJ2-2; 11 nucleotides agree with TRBD1. The CDR3 totals 16 residues. V trimming: 2 bases; J trimming: 7 bases; junction bases outside the gene matches: 6. Germline CDR1 SGHVS, CDR2 FNYEAQ. DNA of the CDR3: TGTGCCAGCAGCTTAACCCGGACAGGGGGCAACGGGGAGCTGTTTTTT. This codes for CASSLTRTGGNGELFF.

The chain carries TRBV2 and TRBJ2-7, with D uncertain. Germline V CDR1 and CDR2: SNHLY, FYNNEI. CDR3 length: 14 amino acids. The V and J ends lost 3 bases and 8 bases respectively, with 17 bases between them. The chain's CDR3 is CASSERLWLRQQYF. The CDR3 nucleotides are TGTGCCAGCAGTGAGAGGCTATGGCTAAGACAGCAGTACTTC.

The rearrangement uses TRBV10-3 and TRBJ1-5; the D is unclear. The CDR3 contains 14 residues. Trimming removed 0 bases from V and 5 bases from J, with 8 bases in between. Germline V gives CDR1 ENHRY, CDR2 SYGVKD. In DNA, the CDR3 is TGTGCCATCAGTGAGTCGACGGGTGATCAGCCCCAGCATTTT. Its protein product is CAISESTGDQPQHF.

This sequence joins TRBV21-1 and TRBJ2-1; TRBD1, as called in the table, went unchecked against the DNA. TRBV21-1 is a pseudogene segment. CDR3 length equals 14 residues. CDR3 sequence (DNA): TGTGCCAGCAGCAAAAACGACAGGGGCGATGAGCAGTTCTTC. As protein: CASSKNDRGDEQFF.

The gene calls are TRBV2 and TRBJ2-7, with a weak D call TRBD1 (5 bases). Germline CDR1 reads SNHLY; CDR2 reads FYNNEI. The CDR3 is 17 residues long. The ends were cut back, 7 bases at V and 0 bases at J, with 22 bases in the middle. CDR3 nucleotides: TGTGCCAGCAACCGAATGGCAGGGAAAACCAGCTCCTACGAGCAGTACTTC. Translating gives CASNRMAGKTSSYEQYF.